What follows describes a single T cell receptor (beta chain). Methods used by the authors: Quantification of nucleated cells was approximated via reference gene primer amplification. Generated by immunoSEQ multiplex PCR, the TCRdb table keeps only in-frame clones and is missing some. V, J and clone size reflect that table, while D and trimming were determined from the DNA. The profile shows approximately 130,000 clones, 85% to 90% of them singletons. The data originate from a study of blood T cell repertoires in COVID-19. The sample comprised peripheral blood. This sequence originates from a woman between 45 and 65 years old with acute or convalescent COVID-19.

CDR3 DNA: TGTGCCAGCAGTTCCGGACAGTCTGGGCAGACCCAGTACTTC. This gives the protein CASSSGQSGQTQYF. The chain carries TRBV6-5 and TRBJ2-5; a weak D match, TRBD1 (6 bases). CDR3 size: 14 residues. Between the trimmed V and J ends, which lost 4 bases and 6 bases, there was a span of 15 bases. Germline V gene lookup returns CDR1 MNHEY and CDR2 SVGAGI.